These 8 T cell receptor beta chains were all obtained from the same sample, sequenced in a study of quantifying T cell responses using KT2 cells. At the level of the study: Reverse transcription used primers in the TCR alpha and beta constant regions.

An oligo carrying a UMI was ligated to the cDNA 3' end. The first PCR ran three to four cycles with an equimolar RC1.1 and RC1.2 beta primer mix. TCRdb re-derived calls from the UMI-ligation and nested PCR reads in MiXCR, one entry per CDR3 protein. Of some 50,000 distinct CDR3 sequences in the sample, about 9.9% were seen once. Input material: PBMCs spiked with cells of the T cell clone KT2. Receptors were obtained from a human donor.

This CDR3 is CASSSGSLHGTDTQYF. The CDR3 DNA reads as TGCGCCAGCAGCTCAGGGTCCCTCCACGGCACAGATACGCAGTATTTT. The chain combines TRBV5-1 with TRBJ2-3; weak D call: TRBD1 (5 bases). The CDR3 extends over 16 amino acids. V lost 3 bases and J 1 base, leaving 15 bases between the germline ends. Germline-derived CDR1 and CDR2 are SGHRS and YFSETQ.

The V and J genes are TRBV7-2 and TRBJ2-1, with D unclear. From germline, CDR1 is SGHTA and CDR2 FQGNSA. This CDR3 region has 14 residues. V gave up 0 bases and J gave up 6 bases, with 9 bases separating them. In nucleotides, the CDR3 is TGTGCCAGCAGCTTAGCGTCTTTAGGCAATGAGCAGTTCTTC. Its protein is CASSLASLGNEQFF.

The gene calls are TRBV7-2 and TRBJ2-7; TRBD1 agrees at 7 bases. The CDR3 covers 14 residues. The trim removed 5 bases at V and 7 bases at J, leaving 11 bases unmatched. Germline CDR1 is SGHTA and CDR2 is FQGNSA. DNA for the CDR3: TGTGCCAGCAGCCCCCTGACAGGGCTGGAGGAGCAGTACTTC. Amino acid sequence: CASSPLTGLEEQYF. Together with reference TRBV7-2 and TRBJ2-7, the CDR3 gives the full variable domain: GAGVSQSPSNKVTEKGKDVELRCDPISGHTALYWYRQSLGQGLEFLIYFQGNSAPDKSGLPSDRFSAERTGGSVSTLTIQRTQQEDSAVYLCASSPLTGLEEQYFGPGTRLTVT.

The rearrangement uses TRBV4-1 and TRBJ1-5; tentatively, D is TRBD1 (6 bases). The CDR3 runs 17 residues. Germline lookup yields CDR1 MGHRA and CDR2 YSYEKL. With 1 base removed from V and 5 bases from J, the gap between germline ends came to 18 bases. CDR3 protein: CASSQGTLLQGDQPQHF. CDR3 nucleotides: TGCGCCAGCAGCCAAGGTACGCTTTTACAGGGCGATCAGCCCCAGCATTTT.

This clonotype was seen ten or more times. In DNA form, the CDR3 reads TGTGCCAGCAGCTCTGGGGAGACCCAGTACTTC. This translates into CASSSGETQYF. The V call is TRBV7-6, the J call TRBJ2-5; D not resolved. CDR3 size: 11 residues. Per the germline V gene, CDR1 is SGHVS and CDR2 is FNYEAQ. V lost 4 bases, J lost 5 bases, and 5 bases lay in between.

This clonotype came up a few times. The chain links TRBV7-8 to TRBJ2-1; 7 nucleotides line up with TRBD1. The CDR3 is made up of 16 amino acids. Unmatched junction bases numbered 9, after V lost 3 bases and J lost 4 bases. CDR1 SGHVS and CDR2 FQNEAQ come from the germline V gene. Written as DNA, the CDR3 is TGTGCCAGCAGCTTCCCTACAAGGGGGCTTTACAATGAGCAGTTCTTC. Amino acid sequence: CASSFPTRGLYNEQFF.

V and J are TRBV10-1 and TRBJ1-4; unclear D gene. Per the germline V gene, CDR1 is WNHNN and CDR2 is SYGVQD (reference sequence). The CDR3 is made up of 14 amino acids. V gave up 3 bases and J gave up 8 bases, with 13 bases separating them. In DNA form, the CDR3 reads TGCGCCAGCAGTGAAACCCAGATGCGGGAAAAACTGTTTTTT. It encodes CASSETQMREKLFF.

This chain connects TRBV19 to TRBJ2-2; a possible D gene is TRBD1 (7 bases). This CDR3 region has 15 residues. In germline, CDR1 is LNHDA, CDR2 SQIVND (reference sequence). V was cut by 5 bases and J by 0 bases, with 10 bases left in between. As DNA, the CDR3 is TGTGCCAGTAGTCGGGGGACAGCGAACACCGGGGAGCTGTTTTTT. Translation gives CASSRGTANTGELFF.